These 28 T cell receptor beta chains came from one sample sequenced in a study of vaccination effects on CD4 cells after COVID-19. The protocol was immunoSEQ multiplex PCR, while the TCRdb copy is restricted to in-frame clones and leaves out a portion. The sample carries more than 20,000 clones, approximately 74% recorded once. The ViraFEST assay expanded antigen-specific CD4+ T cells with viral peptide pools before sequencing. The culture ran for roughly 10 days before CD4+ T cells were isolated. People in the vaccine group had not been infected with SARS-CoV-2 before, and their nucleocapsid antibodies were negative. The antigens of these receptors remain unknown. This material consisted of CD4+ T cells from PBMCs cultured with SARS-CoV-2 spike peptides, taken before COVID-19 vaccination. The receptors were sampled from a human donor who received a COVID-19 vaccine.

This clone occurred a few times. CDR3 sequence (DNA): TGTGCCAGCAGCCGCTACCAAGAGACCCAGTACTTC. Its protein product is CASSRYQETQYF. The rearrangement links TRBV14 to TRBJ2-5; unclear D gene. The CDR3 is made up of 12 amino acids. The V end lost 4 bases, the J end lost 0 bases, and 3 bases lay between the germline ends. The germline V gene has CDR1 SGHDN and CDR2 FVKESK.

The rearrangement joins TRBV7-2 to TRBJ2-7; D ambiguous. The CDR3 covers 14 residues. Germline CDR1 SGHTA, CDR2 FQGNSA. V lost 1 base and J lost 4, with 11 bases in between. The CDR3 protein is CASSLGVGVYEQYF. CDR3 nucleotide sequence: TGTGCCAGCAGCTTAGGGGTCGGTGTATACGAGCAGTACTTC.

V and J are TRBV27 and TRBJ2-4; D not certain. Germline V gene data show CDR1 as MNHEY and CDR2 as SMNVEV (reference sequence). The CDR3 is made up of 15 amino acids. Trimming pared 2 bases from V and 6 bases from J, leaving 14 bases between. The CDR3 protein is CASSLTPVSRNIQYF. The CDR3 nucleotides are TGTGCCAGCAGTTTAACCCCAGTTTCAAGAAACATTCAGTACTTC.

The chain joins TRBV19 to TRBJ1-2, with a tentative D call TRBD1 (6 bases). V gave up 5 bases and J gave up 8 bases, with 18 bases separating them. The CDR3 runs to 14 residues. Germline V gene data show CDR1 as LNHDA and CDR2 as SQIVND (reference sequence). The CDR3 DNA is TGTGCCAGTAGTCCGACAGGCCGCGGCCAGGGCTACACCTTC. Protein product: CASSPTGRGQGYTF.

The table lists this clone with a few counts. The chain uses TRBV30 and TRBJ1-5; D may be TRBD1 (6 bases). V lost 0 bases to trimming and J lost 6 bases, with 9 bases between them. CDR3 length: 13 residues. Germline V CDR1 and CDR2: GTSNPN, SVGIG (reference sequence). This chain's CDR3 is CAWSVQGGQPQHF. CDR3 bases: TGTGCCTGGAGTGTACAGGGCGGTCAGCCCCAGCATTTT.

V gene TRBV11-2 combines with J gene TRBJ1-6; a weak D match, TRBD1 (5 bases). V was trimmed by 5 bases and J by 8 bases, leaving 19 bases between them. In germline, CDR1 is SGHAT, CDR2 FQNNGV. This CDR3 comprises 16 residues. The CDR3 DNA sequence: TGTGCCAGCAGCGGCAGGGATAAAATTTTTTATTCACCCCTCCACTTT. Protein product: CASSGRDKIFYSPLHF.

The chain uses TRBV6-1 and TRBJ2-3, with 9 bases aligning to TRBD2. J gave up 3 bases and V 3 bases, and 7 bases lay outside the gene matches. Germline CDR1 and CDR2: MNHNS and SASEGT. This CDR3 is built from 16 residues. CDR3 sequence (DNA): TGTGCCAGCAGTGATATGGGGCTAGCGGGGACAGATACGCAGTATTTT. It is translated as CASSDMGLAGTDTQYF.

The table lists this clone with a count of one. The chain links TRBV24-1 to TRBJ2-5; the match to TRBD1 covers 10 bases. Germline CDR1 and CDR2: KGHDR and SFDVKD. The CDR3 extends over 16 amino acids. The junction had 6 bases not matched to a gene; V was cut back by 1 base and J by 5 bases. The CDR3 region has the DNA TGTGCCACCAGTGATTTTGGGACAGGGGTCCACGAGACCCAGTACTTC. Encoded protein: CATSDFGTGVHETQYF.

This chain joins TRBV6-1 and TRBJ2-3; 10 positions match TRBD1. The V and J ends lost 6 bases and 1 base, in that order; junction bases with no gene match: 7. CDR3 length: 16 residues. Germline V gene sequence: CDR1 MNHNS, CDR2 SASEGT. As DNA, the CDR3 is TGTGCCAGCAGAGAAACCGGGACAGGGGGCACAGATACGCAGTATTTT. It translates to CASRETGTGGTDTQYF.

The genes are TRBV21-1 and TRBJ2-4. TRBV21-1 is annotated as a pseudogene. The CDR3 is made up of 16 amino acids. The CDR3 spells CASSKAGIWAKNIQYF. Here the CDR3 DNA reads TGTGCCAGCAGCAAAGCAGGGATATGGGCCAAAAACATTCAGTACTTC.

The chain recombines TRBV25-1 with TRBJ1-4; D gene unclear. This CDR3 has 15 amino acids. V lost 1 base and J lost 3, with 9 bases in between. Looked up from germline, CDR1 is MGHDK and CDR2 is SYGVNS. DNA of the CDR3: TGTGCCAGCAGTGAATCCACGGTCCCTAATGAAAAACTGTTTTTT. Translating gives CASSESTVPNEKLFF.

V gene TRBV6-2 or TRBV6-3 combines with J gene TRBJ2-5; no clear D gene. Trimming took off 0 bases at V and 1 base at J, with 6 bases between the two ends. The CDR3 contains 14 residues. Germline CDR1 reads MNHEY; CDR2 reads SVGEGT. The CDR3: CASSYSATQETQYF. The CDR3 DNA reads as TGTGCCAGCAGTTACTCGGCTACCCAAGAGACCCAGTACTTC.

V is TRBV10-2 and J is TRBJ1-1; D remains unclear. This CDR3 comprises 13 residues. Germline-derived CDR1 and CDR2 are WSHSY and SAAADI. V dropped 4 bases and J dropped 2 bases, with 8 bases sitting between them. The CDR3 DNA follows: TGCGCCAGCAGTGTTGTCGGAAACACTGAAGCTTTCTTT. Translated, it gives CASSVVGNTEAFF.

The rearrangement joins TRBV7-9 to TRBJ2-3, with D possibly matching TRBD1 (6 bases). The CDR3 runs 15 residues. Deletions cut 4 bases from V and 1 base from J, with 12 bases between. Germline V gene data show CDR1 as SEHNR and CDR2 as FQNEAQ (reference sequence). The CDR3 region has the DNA TGTGCCAGCAGCTGGACAGCTATCCGCACAGATACGCAGTATTTT. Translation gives CASSWTAIRTDTQYF.

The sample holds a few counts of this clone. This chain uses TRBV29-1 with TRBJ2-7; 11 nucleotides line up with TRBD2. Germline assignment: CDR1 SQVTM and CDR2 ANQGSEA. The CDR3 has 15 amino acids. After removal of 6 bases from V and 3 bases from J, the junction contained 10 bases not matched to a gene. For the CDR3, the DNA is TGCAGCGTATCCTACCTAGCGGGAGGTCTCTACGAGCAGTACTTC. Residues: CSVSYLAGGLYEQYF.

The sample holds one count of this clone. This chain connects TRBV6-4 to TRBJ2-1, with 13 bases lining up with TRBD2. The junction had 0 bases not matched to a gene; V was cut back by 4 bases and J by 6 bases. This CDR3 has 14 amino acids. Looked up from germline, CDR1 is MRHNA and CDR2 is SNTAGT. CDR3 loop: CASSGTSGSNEQFF. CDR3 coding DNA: TGTGCCAGCAGTGGGACTAGCGGGAGCAATGAGCAGTTCTTC.

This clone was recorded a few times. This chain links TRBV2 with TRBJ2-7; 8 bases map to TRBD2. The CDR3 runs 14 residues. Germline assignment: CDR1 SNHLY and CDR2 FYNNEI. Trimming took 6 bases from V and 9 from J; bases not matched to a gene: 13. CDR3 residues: CASSGTGGNWRQYF. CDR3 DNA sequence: TGTGCCAGCAGCGGGACGGGGGGGAATTGGAGGCAGTACTTC. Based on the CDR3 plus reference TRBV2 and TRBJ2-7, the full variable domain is EPEVTQTPSHQVTQMGQEVILRCVPISNHLYFYWYRQILGQKVEFLVSFYNNEISEKSEIFDDQFSVERPDGSNFTLKIRSTKLEDSAMYFCASSGTGGNWRQYFGPGTRLTVT.

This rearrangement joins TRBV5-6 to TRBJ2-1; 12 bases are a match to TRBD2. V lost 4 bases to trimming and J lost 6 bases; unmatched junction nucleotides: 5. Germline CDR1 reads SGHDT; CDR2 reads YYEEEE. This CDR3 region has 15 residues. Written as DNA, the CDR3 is TGTGCCAGCAGCCAAACTAGCGGGGGGTTCAATGAGCAGTTCTTC. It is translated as CASSQTSGGFNEQFF.

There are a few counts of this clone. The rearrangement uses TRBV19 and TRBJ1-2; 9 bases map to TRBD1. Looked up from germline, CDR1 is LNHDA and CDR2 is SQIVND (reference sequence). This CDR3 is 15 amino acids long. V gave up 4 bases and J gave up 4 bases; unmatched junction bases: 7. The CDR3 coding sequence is TGTGCCAGTAGTACCACTTCGACAGGGGGCTATGGCTACACCTTC. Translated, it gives CASSTTSTGGYGYTF.

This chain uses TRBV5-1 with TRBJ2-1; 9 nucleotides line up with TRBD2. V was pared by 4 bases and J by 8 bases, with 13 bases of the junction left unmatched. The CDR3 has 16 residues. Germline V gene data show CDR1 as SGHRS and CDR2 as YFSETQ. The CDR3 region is CASSPNLQAGGYEQFF. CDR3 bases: TGCGCCAGCAGCCCAAATCTCCAAGCGGGAGGTTATGAGCAGTTCTTC.

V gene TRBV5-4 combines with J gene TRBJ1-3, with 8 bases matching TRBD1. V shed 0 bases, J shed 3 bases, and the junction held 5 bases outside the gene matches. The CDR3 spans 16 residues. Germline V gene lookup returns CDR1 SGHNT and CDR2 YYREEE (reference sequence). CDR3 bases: TGTGCCAGCAGCTTGGCCCAGGGGGCGCTTGGAAACACCATATATTTT. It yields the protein CASSLAQGALGNTIYF.

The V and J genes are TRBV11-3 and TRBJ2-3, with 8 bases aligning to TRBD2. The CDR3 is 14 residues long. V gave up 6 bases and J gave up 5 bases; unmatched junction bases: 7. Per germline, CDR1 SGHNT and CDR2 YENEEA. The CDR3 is CASSPSGSLDTQYF. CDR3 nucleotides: TGTGCCAGCAGTCCCAGCGGGAGTTTAGATACGCAGTATTTT.

As DNA, the CDR3 is TGTGCCAGCTCACAAACAGAGAACACTGAAGCTTTCTTT. Protein: CASSQTENTEAFF. The chain links TRBV18 to TRBJ1-1; no definite D call. V gave up 4 bases and J gave up 1 base, with 7 bases separating them. Germline-derived CDR1 and CDR2 are KGHSH and LQKENI. The CDR3 is 13 residues long.

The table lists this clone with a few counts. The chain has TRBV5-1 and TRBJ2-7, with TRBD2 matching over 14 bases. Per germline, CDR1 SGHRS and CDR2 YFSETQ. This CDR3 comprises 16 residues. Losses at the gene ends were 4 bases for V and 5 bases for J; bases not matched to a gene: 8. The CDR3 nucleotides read TGCGCCAGCAGCCTCGGACTAGCGGGAGGATCCCACGAGCAGTACTTC. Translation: CASSLGLAGGSHEQYF. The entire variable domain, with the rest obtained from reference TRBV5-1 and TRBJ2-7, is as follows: KAGVTQTPRYLIKTRGQQVTLSCSPISGHRSVSWYQQTPGQGLQFLFEYFSETQRNKGNFPGRFSGRQFSNSRSEMNVSTLELGDSALYLCASSLGLAGGSHEQYFGPGTRLTVT.

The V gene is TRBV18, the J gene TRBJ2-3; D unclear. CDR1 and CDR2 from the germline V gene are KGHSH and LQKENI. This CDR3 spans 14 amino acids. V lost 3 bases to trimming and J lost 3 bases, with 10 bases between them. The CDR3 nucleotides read TGTGCCAGCTCACCGGCTACAAGAACAGATACGCAGTATTTT. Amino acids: CASSPATRTDTQYF.

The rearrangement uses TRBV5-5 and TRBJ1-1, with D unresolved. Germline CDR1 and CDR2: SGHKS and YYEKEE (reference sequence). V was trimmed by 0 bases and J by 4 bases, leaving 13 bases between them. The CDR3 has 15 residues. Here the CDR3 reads CASSLEAGGSTEAFF. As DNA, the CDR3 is TGTGCCAGCAGCTTGGAGGCAGGTGGGAGCACTGAAGCTTTCTTT. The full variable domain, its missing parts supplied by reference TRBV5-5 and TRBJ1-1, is DAGVTQSPTHLIKTRGQQVTLRCSPISGHKSVSWYQQVLGQGPQFIFQYYEKEERGRGNFPDRFSARQFPNYSSELNVNALLLGDSALYLCASSLEAGGSTEAFFGQGTRLTVV.

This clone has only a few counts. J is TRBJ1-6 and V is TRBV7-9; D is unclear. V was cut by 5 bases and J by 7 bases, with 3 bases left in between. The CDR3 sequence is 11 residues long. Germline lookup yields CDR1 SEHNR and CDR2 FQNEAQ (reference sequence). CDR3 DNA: TGTGCCAGCAGCCGCAATTCACCCCTCCACTTT. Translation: CASSRNSPLHF. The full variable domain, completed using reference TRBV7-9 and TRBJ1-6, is DTGVSQNPRHKITKRGQNVTFRCDPISEHNRLYWYRQTLGQGPEFLTYFQNEAQLEKSRLLSDRFSAERPKGSFSTLEIQRTEQGDSAMYLCASSRNSPLHFGNGTRLTVT.

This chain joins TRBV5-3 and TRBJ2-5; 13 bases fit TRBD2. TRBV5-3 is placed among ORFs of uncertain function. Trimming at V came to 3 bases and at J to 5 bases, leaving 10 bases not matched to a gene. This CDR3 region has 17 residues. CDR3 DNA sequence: TGTGCCAGAAGCTCCAGGACTAGCGGGAGACTCTGGGAGACCCAGTACTTC. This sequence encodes CARSSRTSGRLWETQYF.